A selection of T cell receptor beta chains follows, all from one sample in a study of human T cells and chemical hapten exposure. Via MiXCR, TCRdb re-called the RACE reads, giving one row per CDR3 protein. The sample lists about 85,000 distinct CDR3 sequences, 6.5% to 10% occurring once. Sequences were derived from whole blood, sampled in connection with sensitization to the hapten diphenylcyclopropenone (DPC). These receptor sequences come from a man aged 40-49 years with alopecia areata. Some clones in this sample may be carry-over from other donors' samples. The CDR3 runs from the conserved cysteine through the conserved F or W.

V gene	J gene	CDR3 protein
TRBV6-2/TRBV6-3	TRBJ2-3	CASSLLPGTSEADTQYF
TRBV20-1	TRBJ2-7	CSATALSYEQYF
TRBV12-3/TRBV12-4	TRBJ1-1	CASSPGSMLLNTEAFF
TRBV12-3/TRBV12-4	TRBJ1-5	CASSYIRGSNQPQHF
TRBV4-2	TRBJ2-2	CASSHQGLAGGTGELFF
TRBV6-2/TRBV6-3	TRBJ2-1	CASGLTEQFF
TRBV7-2	TRBJ2-5	CASSFFAGTGAETQYF
TRBV12-3/TRBV12-4	TRBJ2-7	CASSLADYEQYF
TRBV7-8	TRBJ2-5	CASSLSPPGARETQYF
TRBV5-6	TRBJ2-1	CASSLGGASRGEQFF
TRBV24-1	TRBJ2-1	CATSDPRDRNSYNEQFF
TRBV19	TRBJ2-1	CASSIVGGAHNEQFF
TRBV20-1	TRBJ2-1	CSAIPLLAVYNEQFF
TRBV6-6	TRBJ2-5	CASTRQGMSGTQYF
TRBV7-2	TRBJ2-2	CASSLAGNTGELFF
TRBV10-3	TRBJ1-5	CAISVMNYSNQPQHF
TRBV29-1	TRBJ2-3	CSVDEGGIDTQYF
TRBV5-4	TRBJ1-1	CASSLVGGATEAFF
TRBV19	TRBJ1-2	CASSPTGYGYTF
TRBV6-1	TRBJ1-2	CASSGQYGYTF
TRBV29-1	TRBJ2-1	CSAGSESSYNEQFF
TRBV27	TRBJ2-7	CASSIQGGNYEQYF
TRBV6-6	TRBJ2-2	CASRAALQAGTRNTGELFF
TRBV29-1	TRBJ1-5	CSVERGPNQPQHF
TRBV11-2	TRBJ2-1	CASSLADLRFDEQFF
TRBV5-1	TRBJ1-4	CASSLQGEKLFF
TRBV12-3/TRBV12-4	TRBJ2-1	CASRSTNKRDEQFF
TRBV6-5	TRBJ2-1	CASRSGAARYNEQFF
TRBV18	TRBJ2-5	CASSPRLVVMETQYF
TRBV6-2/TRBV6-3	TRBJ2-3	CASSYSGDTQYF
TRBV20-1	TRBJ2-6	CSARSGNAGANVLTF
TRBV12-3/TRBV12-4	TRBJ2-5	CASSLLGETQYF
TRBV9	TRBJ2-3	CASSVGWQDTQYF
TRBV7-9	TRBJ1-1	CASSSYTGGTEAFF
TRBV5-1	TRBJ2-5	CASSRQGGQETQYF
TRBV6-5	TRBJ1-2	CASSSQFRAVPGYTF
TRBV5-6	TRBJ2-7	CASSLETGPIYEQYF
TRBV7-8	TRBJ2-3	CASSLGVAGMGSTDTQYF
TRBV29-1	TRBJ2-4	CSVAVGPAENIQYF
TRBV24-1	TRBJ2-7	CATQGYAYEQYF
TRBV19	TRBJ2-5	CASSGTSGRLTGETQYF
TRBV28	TRBJ1-1	CASRVDARTTEAFF
TRBV28	TRBJ1-4	CATGVRGEGEKLFF
TRBV20-1	TRBJ1-1	CSASGGMGGTEAFF
TRBV27	TRBJ2-1	CASSPIAGDYNEQFF
TRBV4-3	TRBJ1-2	CASSQEGSRYGYTF
TRBV6-1	TRBJ1-4	CASSEGNGEKLFF
TRBV11-3	TRBJ2-3	CASRKGYTDTQYF
TRBV6-1	TRBJ2-7	CASRPETSGRTYEQYF
TRBV12-3/TRBV12-4	TRBJ1-6	CASSPKQGVGWNSPLHF
TRBV4-3	TRBJ2-7	CASSQELGIEQYF
TRBV29-1	TRBJ2-1	CSVEPRRDSYNEQFF
TRBV12-3/TRBV12-4	TRBJ2-3	CASSPGTGADTQYF
TRBV7-9	TRBJ1-1	CASHRGTEAFF
TRBV12-5	TRBJ2-1	CASGLEGGGPFF
TRBV11-2	TRBJ1-1	CASSSPTSGPLNTEAFF
TRBV6-2/TRBV6-3	TRBJ1-5	CASSWTVDLPGNQPQHF
TRBV4-3	TRBJ2-3	CASSHTLEADTQYF
TRBV20-1	TRBJ1-3	CSARGDRGSNTIYF